The rows below give T cell receptor beta chains drawn from one sample of a study of shared clonotypes between healthy human individuals. Assay: immunoSEQ multiplex PCR; the TCRdb copy retains only in-frame clones and omits some. The sample lists about 2 million clones; about 94% were seen once. Sample: naive CD8+ T cells sorted from blood. These receptors came from a man younger than 35 in good health. CDR3s include the opening cysteine and the closing phenylalanine or tryptophan. Fields, in order: J gene, clone size, V gene, D gene, CDR3 DNA, CDR3 protein. A D gene is named only where the DNA matches it firmly. Clone size is stated in some rows and not others, as once, few, many or a class when expanded.

J gene: TRBJ2-1; clone size: -; V gene: TRBV7-9; D gene: TRBD1; CDR3 DNA: TGTGCCAGCAGCTTGGGACAGGGGGCTCGGAATGAGCAGTTCTTC; CDR3 protein: CASSLGQGARNEQFF
J gene: TRBJ2-2; clone size: -; V gene: TRBV11-3; D gene: -; CDR3 DNA: TGTGCCAGCAGCCACGATACGAGAGGCAACACCGGGGAGCTGTTTTTT; CDR3 protein: CASSHDTRGNTGELFF
J gene: TRBJ2-7; clone size: -; V gene: TRBV11-2; D gene: -; CDR3 DNA: TGTGCCAGCAGCCCGGGTCCAGGGGCCCACAACGCAAACTACGAGCAGTACTTC; CDR3 protein: CASSPGPGAHNANYEQYF
J gene: TRBJ2-1; clone size: -; V gene: TRBV7-9; D gene: TRBD2; CDR3 DNA: TGTGCCAGCAGCGATAGCGGGAGGATCCACAATGAGCAGTTCTTC; CDR3 protein: CASSDSGRIHNEQFF
J gene: TRBJ2-3; clone size: -; V gene: TRBV4-1; D gene: -; CDR3 DNA: TGCGCCAGCAGCCAAGATGGGGCCGCTAGCGAAACGCAGTATTTT; CDR3 protein: CASSQDGAASETQYF
J gene: TRBJ1-1; clone size: -; V gene: TRBV7-9; D gene: -; CDR3 DNA: TGTGCCAGCAGCCAAAACGTTTTTTTCTCTGGACTGAACACTGAAGCTTTCTTT; CDR3 protein: CASSQNVFFSGLNTEAFF
J gene: TRBJ2-1; clone size: -; V gene: TRBV4-1; D gene: -; CDR3 DNA: TGCGCCAGCAGCCAAGATCTCGGGTACAATGAGCAGTTCTTC; CDR3 protein: CASSQDLGYNEQFF
J gene: TRBJ2-1; clone size: -; V gene: TRBV27; D gene: -; CDR3 DNA: TGTGCCAGCAGTGGGATGGCAGAGCAGTTCTTC; CDR3 protein: CASSGMAEQFF
J gene: TRBJ1-3; clone size: -; V gene: TRBV9; D gene: -; CDR3 DNA: TGTGCCAGCAGCGCAGTTAATTCTGGAAACACCATATATTTT; CDR3 protein: CASSAVNSGNTIYF
J gene: TRBJ2-1; clone size: -; V gene: TRBV5-5; D gene: -; CDR3 DNA: TGTGCCAGCAGCTTGGAAAGGAGGGGGCACAATGAGCAGTTCTTC; CDR3 protein: CASSLERRGHNEQFF
J gene: TRBJ2-7; clone size: once; V gene: TRBV28; D gene: -; CDR3 DNA: TGTGCCAGCAGCCCTGTGGGGGAGTCCTACGAGCAGTACTTC; CDR3 protein: CASSPVGESYEQYF
J gene: TRBJ1-5; clone size: -; V gene: TRBV28; D gene: TRBD1; CDR3 DNA: TGTGCCACCGACGCAGGAGGGACAGTCAATCAGCCCCAGCATTTT; CDR3 protein: CATDAGGTVNQPQHF
J gene: TRBJ2-3; clone size: -; V gene: TRBV30; D gene: -; CDR3 DNA: TGTGCCTGGAGTGGTAGCGCTAGCACAGATACGCAGTATTTT; CDR3 protein: CAWSGSASTDTQYF
J gene: TRBJ2-1; clone size: -; V gene: TRBV28; D gene: TRBD1; CDR3 DNA: TGTGCCAGCAGTTATCCGGGACAGGGCTACAATGAGCAGTTCTTC; CDR3 protein: CASSYPGQGYNEQFF
J gene: TRBJ2-7; clone size: -; V gene: TRBV11-1; D gene: TRBD1; CDR3 DNA: TGTGCCAGCAGCACCCGGACAGGGCCCTACGAGCAGTACTTC; CDR3 protein: CASSTRTGPYEQYF
J gene: TRBJ2-2; clone size: -; V gene: TRBV11-3; D gene: -; CDR3 DNA: TGTGCCAGCAGCTTAGCTTCGTCTAGCAGAAACACCGGGGAGCTGTTTTTT; CDR3 protein: CASSLASSSRNTGELFF
J gene: TRBJ2-7; clone size: -; V gene: TRBV4-3; D gene: -; CDR3 DNA: TGCGCCAGCAGCCAATCCGAGGACAGCTCCTACGAGCAGTACTTC; CDR3 protein: CASSQSEDSSYEQYF
J gene: TRBJ2-7; clone size: -; V gene: TRBV30; D gene: TRBD2; CDR3 DNA: TGTGCCTGGAGTGCCGGACTAGCGGGGCCGCCTCCCTACGAGCAGTACTTC; CDR3 protein: CAWSAGLAGPPPYEQYF
J gene: TRBJ1-4; clone size: -; V gene: TRBV13; D gene: -; CDR3 DNA: TGTGCCAGCAGCTTAGTCCTTGGGGAAAAACTGTTTTTT; CDR3 protein: CASSLVLGEKLFF
J gene: TRBJ2-3; clone size: once; V gene: TRBV5-8; D gene: -; CDR3 DNA: TGTGCCAGCAGCTTGGGAACGTCAGGGGGGGGCACAGATACGCAGTATTTT; CDR3 protein: CASSLGTSGGGTDTQYF
J gene: TRBJ2-2; clone size: -; V gene: TRBV27; D gene: -; CDR3 DNA: TGTGCCAGCGGAGGGCATACGAACACCGGGGAGCTGTTTTTT; CDR3 protein: CASGGHTNTGELFF
J gene: TRBJ2-7; clone size: -; V gene: TRBV7-8; D gene: -; CDR3 DNA: TGTGCCAGCAGCTCTAGCGAAAGGGACTCCTACGAGCAGTACTTC; CDR3 protein: CASSSSERDSYEQYF
J gene: TRBJ2-1; clone size: once; V gene: TRBV28; D gene: TRBD2; CDR3 DNA: TGTGCCAGCAGTTGGGGACTAGCGGGATGGGATGAAGGTGAGCAGTTCTTC; CDR3 protein: CASSWGLAGWDEGEQFF
J gene: TRBJ1-5; clone size: -; V gene: TRBV29-1; D gene: TRBD1; CDR3 DNA: TGCAGCGTTGATTCCGGGACAGGGGGCAATCAGCCCCAGCATTTT; CDR3 protein: CSVDSGTGGNQPQHF
J gene: TRBJ2-2; clone size: -; V gene: TRBV30; D gene: -; CDR3 DNA: TGTGCCTGGACCTACCGGGTCACGAACACCGGGGAGCTGTTTTTT; CDR3 protein: CAWTYRVTNTGELFF
J gene: TRBJ1-1; clone size: -; V gene: TRBV18; D gene: -; CDR3 DNA: TGTGCCAGCTCACAGGACCGATTCACTGAAGCTTTCTTT; CDR3 protein: CASSQDRFTEAFF
J gene: TRBJ2-2; clone size: -; V gene: TRBV6-5; D gene: -; CDR3 DNA: TGTGCCAGCAGTTACGGAGAGCGTCCCGGGGAGCTGTTTTTT; CDR3 protein: CASSYGERPGELFF
J gene: TRBJ2-3; clone size: -; V gene: TRBV2; D gene: -; CDR3 DNA: TGTGCCAGCAGTGTGGGCAGGGGGGGGCCAGATACGCAGTATTTT; CDR3 protein: CASSVGRGGPDTQYF
J gene: TRBJ2-7; clone size: -; V gene: TRBV7-2; D gene: TRBD2; CDR3 DNA: TGTGCCAGCAGCTTGGCCAGCGGGAGTCTGTATACCCACGAGCAGTACTTC; CDR3 protein: CASSLASGSLYTHEQYF
J gene: TRBJ1-2; clone size: -; V gene: TRBV10-3; D gene: -; CDR3 DNA: TGTGCCACTTTCGCAGAGTATGGCTACACCTTC; CDR3 protein: CATFAEYGYTF
J gene: TRBJ2-7; clone size: -; V gene: TRBV7-2; D gene: TRBD2; CDR3 DNA: TGTGCCAGCAGCCCGAGTAGCGGGTCCTACTCCTACGAGCAGTACTTC; CDR3 protein: CASSPSSGSYSYEQYF
J gene: TRBJ1-2; clone size: -; V gene: TRBV19; D gene: TRBD1; CDR3 DNA: TGTGCCAGTACCGCCGGGACAGGAGTCCCCAGAGGGTATGGCTACACCTTC; CDR3 protein: CASTAGTGVPRGYGYTF
J gene: TRBJ1-1; clone size: -; V gene: TRBV21-1; D gene: -; CDR3 DNA: TGTGCCAGCAGCTACGGGACAGGGATGAACACTGAAGCTTTCTTT; CDR3 protein: CASSYGTGMNTEAFF
J gene: TRBJ2-1; clone size: -; V gene: TRBV27; D gene: -; CDR3 DNA: TGTGCCAGCAGTTTGGGACGGACAGAGCAGTTCTTC; CDR3 protein: CASSLGRTEQFF
J gene: TRBJ2-7; clone size: -; V gene: TRBV4-3; D gene: -; CDR3 DNA: TGCGCCAGCAGCCACATACTAGCAGAGAACTACGAGCAGTACTTC; CDR3 protein: CASSHILAENYEQYF
J gene: TRBJ2-7; clone size: -; V gene: TRBV7-6; D gene: TRBD2; CDR3 DNA: TGTGCCAGCAGCATTAGCGGGAACCCCTACGAGCAGTACTTC; CDR3 protein: CASSISGNPYEQYF
J gene: TRBJ2-2; clone size: few; V gene: TRBV6-1; D gene: -; CDR3 DNA: TGTGCCAGCAGGGAGGGCGCCGGGGAGCTGTTTTTT; CDR3 protein: CASREGAGELFF
J gene: TRBJ2-1; clone size: -; V gene: TRBV2; D gene: TRBD2; CDR3 DNA: TGTGCCAGCAGTGTAGGGACTAGCTACAATGAGCAGTTCTTC; CDR3 protein: CASSVGTSYNEQFF
J gene: TRBJ1-1; clone size: -; V gene: TRBV15; D gene: -; CDR3 DNA: TGTGCCACCAGTCCGTGGACGAAAAGTTACACTGAAGCTTTCTTT; CDR3 protein: CATSPWTKSYTEAFF
J gene: TRBJ1-2; clone size: -; V gene: TRBV9; D gene: -; CDR3 DNA: TGTGCCAGCAGCGACCGACAGTATGGCTACACCTTC; CDR3 protein: CASSDRQYGYTF
J gene: TRBJ2-2; clone size: -; V gene: TRBV5-6; D gene: TRBD2; CDR3 DNA: TGTGCCAGCAGCCTTCTAGCGGGAGGGCCCGGGGAGCTGTTTTTT; CDR3 protein: CASSLLAGGPGELFF
J gene: TRBJ1-5; clone size: few; V gene: TRBV12-1; D gene: -; CDR3 DNA: TGTGCCAGCAGCGCCATTACAGGGGCTAGCAATCAGCCCCAGCATTTT; CDR3 protein: CASSAITGASNQPQHF
J gene: TRBJ2-7; clone size: -; V gene: TRBV28; D gene: TRBD1; CDR3 DNA: TGTGCCAGCAGTTTGGGACAGTCCTCCTACGAGCAGTACTTC; CDR3 protein: CASSLGQSSYEQYF
J gene: TRBJ2-1; clone size: once; V gene: TRBV6-5; D gene: -; CDR3 DNA: TGTGCCAGCAGTTACTCGCCATCCTACAATGAGCAGTTCTTC; CDR3 protein: CASSYSPSYNEQFF
J gene: TRBJ2-4; clone size: -; V gene: TRBV28; D gene: -; CDR3 DNA: TGTGCCAGCAGTTGGGACCTGGAAAACATTCAGTACTTC; CDR3 protein: CASSWDLENIQYF
J gene: TRBJ2-7; clone size: -; V gene: TRBV28; D gene: -; CDR3 DNA: TGTGCCAGCAGTTTTCTTCTAGGCGAGCAGTACTTC; CDR3 protein: CASSFLLGEQYF
J gene: TRBJ1-5; clone size: -; V gene: TRBV30; D gene: TRBD1; CDR3 DNA: TGTGCCTGGAGTGGACAGGGTGAGGGGCCCCAGCATTTT; CDR3 protein: CAWSGQGEGPQHF
J gene: TRBJ2-1; clone size: -; V gene: TRBV2; D gene: -; CDR3 DNA: TGTGCCAGCAGTGAAGCGTTCTTTGGGAATGAGCAGTTCTTC; CDR3 protein: CASSEAFFGNEQFF
J gene: TRBJ2-1; clone size: -; V gene: TRBV25-1; D gene: -; CDR3 DNA: TGTGCCAGCAGCCATGGCGGAGACAATGAGCAGTTCTTC; CDR3 protein: CASSHGGDNEQFF
J gene: TRBJ2-3; clone size: -; V gene: TRBV27; D gene: TRBD2; CDR3 DNA: TGTGCCAGCAGTTCCCCACGGGGGGGTACGCAGTATTTT; CDR3 protein: CASSSPRGGTQYF
J gene: TRBJ2-1; clone size: -; V gene: TRBV5-1; D gene: -; CDR3 DNA: TGCGCCAGCAGCTTGGAGGTCTGGACTGGAGGGTGGAATGAGCAGTTCTTC; CDR3 protein: CASSLEVWTGGWNEQFF
J gene: TRBJ2-2; clone size: -; V gene: TRBV10-3; D gene: -; CDR3 DNA: TGTGCCATCAGTGAGGGACCCGGCGAGGTGAGCGGGGAGCTGTTTTTT; CDR3 protein: CAISEGPGEVSGELFF
J gene: TRBJ1-1; clone size: -; V gene: TRBV27; D gene: -; CDR3 DNA: TGTGCCAGCACCCCAATAGGGGGGAACACTGAAGCTTTCTTT; CDR3 protein: CASTPIGGNTEAFF
J gene: TRBJ2-4; clone size: once; V gene: TRBV2; D gene: TRBD1; CDR3 DNA: TGTGCCAGAGGACAGGGGGAAAACATTCAGTACTTC; CDR3 protein: CARGQGENIQYF
J gene: TRBJ2-3; clone size: once; V gene: TRBV6-6; D gene: -; CDR3 DNA: TGTGCCAGCAGTTACCAAACAGATACGCAGTATTTT; CDR3 protein: CASSYQTDTQYF